The T cell receptor (beta chain) under discussion was sequenced for a study of Ad26.COV2.S vaccination and SARS-CoV-2 variants. Whole-study context: The donor participated in the COV1001 trial, in its Ad26.COV2.S arm.

Data came from immunoSEQ multiplex PCR; TCRdb stores just in-frame clones and leaves some out. The sample yields 200,000 to 300,000 clones, approximately 88% seen once. Unmatched junction bases numbered 10, after V lost 10 bases and J lost 5 bases. Germline V lookup: CDR1 ENHRY, CDR2 SYGVKD. The CDR3 totals 14 residues. Stated treatment: 15 to 20 received Ad26.COV2.S at low or high dose, single or two shots; five or six received placebo; per-sample allocation not given. Sampling happened 63 days after the first vaccine or placebo injection. Boston hosted the donor, who was an adult aged 18-55 years. Its platform was an Ad26 vector, and its expressed antigen was Wuhan-strain SARS-CoV-2 spike.

The source of this sequence is a person aged 18-60 years who received the Ad26.COV2.S COVID-19 vaccine or a placebo. The J gene is TRBJ2-5, the V gene TRBV10-3, with 10 bases fitting TRBD2. Sequenced material: peripheral blood, taken in a trial of Ad26.COV2.S vaccine versus placebo. Here the CDR3 DNA reads TGTGCCACGGAAGCGGGAGGGCCCGGGGAGACCCAGTACTTC. Its protein is CATEAGGPGETQYF.